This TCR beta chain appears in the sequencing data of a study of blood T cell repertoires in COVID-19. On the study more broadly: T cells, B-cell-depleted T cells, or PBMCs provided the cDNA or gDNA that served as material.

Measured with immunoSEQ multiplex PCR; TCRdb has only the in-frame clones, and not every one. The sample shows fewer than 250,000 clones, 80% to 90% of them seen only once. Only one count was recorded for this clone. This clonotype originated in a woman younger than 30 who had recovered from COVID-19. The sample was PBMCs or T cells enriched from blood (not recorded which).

The CDR3 DNA reads TGCGCCAGCAGCCAAGACAGGGCCATTTATAGCAATCAGCCCCAGCATTTT. It is translated as CASSQDRAIYSNQPQHF. This rearrangement joins TRBV4-1 to TRBJ1-5, with D possibly being TRBD1 (5 bases). The CDR3 runs to 17 residues. Germline loops: CDR1 MGHRA, CDR2 YSYEKL. Between the trimmed V and J ends, which lost 0 bases and 0 bases, there was a span of 12 bases.